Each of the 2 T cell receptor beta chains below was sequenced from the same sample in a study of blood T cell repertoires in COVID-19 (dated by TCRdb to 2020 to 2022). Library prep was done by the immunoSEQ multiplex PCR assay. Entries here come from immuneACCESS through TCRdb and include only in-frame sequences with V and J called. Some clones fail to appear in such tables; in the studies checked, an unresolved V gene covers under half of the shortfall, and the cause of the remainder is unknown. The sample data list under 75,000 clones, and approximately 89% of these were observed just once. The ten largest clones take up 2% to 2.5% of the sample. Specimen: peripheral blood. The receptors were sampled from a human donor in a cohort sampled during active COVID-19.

CDR3 loop: CSVEGEGGRNYGYTF. CDR3 sequence (DNA): TGCAGCGTTGAAGGGGAGGGAGGCCGTAACTATGGCTACACCTTC. The rearrangement joins TRBV29-1 to TRBJ1-2; D is unclear. Germline CDR1 reads SQVTM; CDR2 reads ANQGSEA. The CDR3 has 15 amino acids. The V end was cut by 1 base, the J end by 1 base, with 13 bases between.

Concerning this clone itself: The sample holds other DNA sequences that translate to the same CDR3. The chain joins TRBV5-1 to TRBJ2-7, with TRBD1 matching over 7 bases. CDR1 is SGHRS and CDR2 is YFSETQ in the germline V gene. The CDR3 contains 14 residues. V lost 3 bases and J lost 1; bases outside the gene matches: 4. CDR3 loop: CASSSGQESYEQYF. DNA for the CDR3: TGCGCCAGCAGCTCAGGACAGGAATCCTACGAGCAGTACTTC.